What follows are 18 T cell receptor beta chains derived from one specimen sequenced in a study of graft-versus-host responses after intestinal transplantation. The antigens for these receptors are not known. Only in-frame clones appear in the TCRdb table, and some are missing; sequencing was by immunoSEQ multiplex PCR. This table holds some 110,000 clones, approximately 93% found once. The sample here was unstimulated CD8+ T cells sorted from spleen or lymph node cells, taken before transplant. The receptors here all came from a human donor who was the organ donor for an intestinal transplant.

This chain connects TRBV5-6 to TRBJ2-2; 12 nucleotides agree with TRBD2. Unmatched junction bases numbered 8, after V lost 3 bases and J lost 5 bases. The CDR3 has 17 amino acids. In germline, CDR1 is SGHDT, CDR2 YYEEEE. CDR3 amino acids: CASSSGLAGIWTGELFF. As DNA, the CDR3 is TGTGCCAGCAGCTCCGGACTAGCGGGAATCTGGACCGGGGAGCTGTTTTTT. Full variable domain (rest looked up from reference TRBV5-6 and TRBJ2-2): DAGVTQSPTHLIKTRGQQVTLRCSPKSGHDTVSWYQQALGQGPQFIFQYYEEEERQRGNFPDRFSGHQFPNYSSELNVNALLLGDSALYLCASSSGLAGIWTGELFFGEGSRLTVL.

This rearrangement joins TRBV2 to TRBJ2-7; no clear D gene. Germline CDR1 and CDR2: SNHLY and FYNNEI. The V gene lost 0 bases and the J gene lost 10 bases, with 13 bases spanning the gap. The CDR3 is 13 residues long. CDR3 nucleotides: TGTGCCAGCAGTGAAGCGGGTCACAGCGCCCAGTACTTC. As protein: CASSEAGHSAQYF.

The chain is built from TRBV7-8 and TRBJ2-2; weak D call: TRBD2 (5 bases). V lost 2 bases, J lost 1 base, and 11 bases lay in between. The germline CDR1 and CDR2 sequences are SGHVS and FQNEAQ. The CDR3 spans 16 residues. This chain's CDR3 is CASSLLRGWNTGELFF. The CDR3 region has the DNA TGTGCCAGCAGCTTACTGCGAGGGTGGAACACCGGGGAGCTGTTTTTT.

The V gene is TRBV13, the J gene TRBJ2-3; TRBD2 aligns across 10 bases. The germline CDR1 and CDR2 sequences are PRHDT and FYEKMQ (reference sequence). The CDR3 contains 18 residues. Trimming cost V 4 bases and J 1 base; bases outside gene matches: 11. The CDR3: CASSSYSGRKDGTDTQYF. The CDR3 coding sequence is TGTGCCAGCAGCTCCTATAGCGGGAGGAAGGATGGCACAGATACGCAGTATTTT.

V gene TRBV5-8 combines with J gene TRBJ2-7; 10 positions agree with TRBD1. CDR3 length equals 16 residues. Germline V gene data show CDR1 as SGHTS and CDR2 as YDEGEE. The V segment lost 0 bases and the J segment 7 bases; nucleotides outside the gene matches: 10. The CDR3 sequence: CASSLDRDRGFGEQYF. CDR3 bases: TGTGCCAGCAGCTTGGACCGGGACAGGGGCTTCGGGGAGCAGTACTTC. Looking up the rest from reference TRBV5-8 and TRBJ2-7 gives the full variable domain: EAGVTQSPTHLIKTRGQQATLRCSPISGHTSVYWYQQALGLGLQFLLWYDEGEERNRGNFPPRFSGRQFPNYSSELNVNALELEDSALYLCASSLDRDRGFGEQYFGPGTRLTVT.

The CDR3 nucleotides read TGCGCCAGCAGCGGAGGACTAGCGGGAAACGCTCCGGATACGCAGTATTTT. Its translation is CASSGGLAGNAPDTQYF. V gene TRBV5-1 combines with J gene TRBJ2-3; 12 bases agree with TRBD2. This CDR3 has 17 amino acids. V dropped 4 bases and J dropped 6; count of bases not matched to a gene: 12. Germline V gene lookup returns CDR1 SGHRS and CDR2 YFSETQ.

This clone was detected only once. The gene calls are TRBV9 and TRBJ2-7; no definite D call. This CDR3 is 12 amino acids long. CDR1 and CDR2 from the germline V gene are SGDLS and YYNGEE. V was clipped by 3 bases and J by 0 bases, with 4 bases between them. DNA of the CDR3: TGTGCCAGCAGCGGAAACTCCTACGAGCAGTACTTC. Residues: CASSGNSYEQYF.

V and J are TRBV28 and TRBJ1-5; D perhaps matches TRBD1 (5 bases). Trimming took 8 bases from V and 7 from J, leaving 18 bases between them. Per the germline V gene, CDR1 is MDHEN and CDR2 is SYDVKM. The CDR3 runs to 14 residues. The CDR3 DNA reads as TGTGCCAGCGAACCCGGCAGGGAAGGCCAGCCCCAGCATTTT. This translates into CASEPGREGQPQHF.

The chain has TRBV9 and TRBJ2-3; D could derive from TRBD1 or TRBD2 (5 bases each). The V gene lost 0 bases and the J gene lost 0 bases, with 14 bases spanning the gap. The V gene's germline CDR1 is SGDLS and CDR2 YYNGEE. There are 17 residues in the CDR3. The CDR3 reads CASSVAGTATSTDTQYF. In DNA, the CDR3 is TGTGCCAGCAGCGTAGCTGGGACGGCCACTAGCACAGATACGCAGTATTTT. The whole variable domain, remainder taken from reference TRBV9 and TRBJ2-3, is DSGVTQTPKHLITATGQRVTLRCSPRSGDLSVYWYQQSLDQGLQFLIQYYNGEERAKGNILERFSAQQFPDLHSELNLSSLELGDSALYFCASSVAGTATSTDTQYFGPGTRLTVL.

The V gene is TRBV4-1, the J gene TRBJ2-3; 8 nucleotides align to TRBD2. The CDR3 length is 16 residues. V trimming: 0 bases; J trimming: 3 bases; junction bases outside the gene matches: 5. Germline CDR1 is MGHRA and CDR2 is YSYEKL. CDR3: CASSQDRGLGTDTQYF. CDR3 nucleotides: TGCGCCAGCAGCCAAGATAGGGGACTAGGGACAGATACGCAGTATTTT.

This clone was seen more than once but under ten times. The rearrangement joins TRBV9 to TRBJ1-5, with no clear D. This CDR3 contains 15 residues. CDR1 is SGDLS, CDR2 YYNGEE, per germline. The V and J ends lost 3 bases and 0 bases respectively, with 10 bases between them. The CDR3 region is CASSASHDSNQPQHF. CDR3 in DNA: TGTGCCAGCAGCGCTTCCCATGATAGCAATCAGCCCCAGCATTTT.

The rearrangement joins TRBV27 to TRBJ2-1; no clear D gene. The CDR3 contains 15 residues. V dropped 8 bases and J dropped 0 bases, with 14 bases sitting between them. Germline loops: CDR1 MNHEY, CDR2 SMNVEV (reference sequence). CDR3 nucleotide sequence: TGTGCCAGCTGGTCGGCGCCGAGCTCCTACAATGAGCAGTTCTTC. Translated: CASWSAPSSYNEQFF.

The V and J genes are TRBV5-4 and TRBJ2-2, with 14 bases matching TRBD2. Germline CDR1 reads SGHNT; CDR2 reads YYREEE (reference sequence). The CDR3 length is 18 residues. Losses at the gene ends were 0 bases for V and 3 bases for J; bases not matched to a gene: 4. CDR3 coding DNA: TGTGCCAGCAGCTTGGGACTAGCGGGAGGGCCGGACACCGGGGAGCTGTTTTTT. Translating it yields CASSLGLAGGPDTGELFF.

The rearrangement uses TRBV29-1 and TRBJ1-2; 7 bases are a match to TRBD1. The CDR3 has 14 residues. Germline V gene data show CDR1 as SQVTM and CDR2 as ANQGSEA. Trimming removed 7 bases from V and 2 bases from J; junction bases left unmatched: 10. DNA for the CDR3: TGCAGCGCTATCACAACAGGGGAGAACTATGGCTACACCTTC. Its protein is CSAITTGENYGYTF.

This clone was recorded once. This chain joins TRBV27 and TRBJ1-1; D remains ambiguous. Germline lookup yields CDR1 MNHEY and CDR2 SMNVEV (reference sequence). The CDR3 runs to 13 residues. With 0 bases removed from V and 4 bases from J, the gap between germline ends came to 6 bases. This CDR3 reads CASSLSRTTEAFF. The CDR3 bases are TGTGCCAGCAGTTTATCCCGGACCACTGAAGCTTTCTTT.

V is TRBV4-1 and J is TRBJ2-5; D possibly matches TRBD1 or TRBD2 (6 bases each). The CDR3 runs to 16 residues. V lost 3 bases, J lost 5 bases, and 19 bases lay in between. Germline CDR1 is MGHRA and CDR2 is YSYEKL. The CDR3 DNA follows: TGCGCCAGCAGCCATAAGACCGGGGGCGCGGGGGAGACCCAGTACTTC. It codes for CASSHKTGGAGETQYF.

The V call is TRBV7-2, the J call TRBJ2-3, with unresolved D. Trimming left V 2 bases short and J 3 bases short, with 12 bases between. Looked up from germline, CDR1 is SGHTA and CDR2 is FQGNSA. This CDR3 is 15 amino acids long. The CDR3 bases are TGTGCCAGCAGCTTAATCCCGTGGTGGACAGATACGCAGTATTTT. This codes for CASSLIPWWTDTQYF.

The chain combines TRBV4-2 with TRBJ1-1, with 7 bases matching TRBD1. This CDR3 has 15 amino acids. The junction had 13 bases not matched to a gene; V was cut back by 4 bases and J by 8 bases. Germline-derived CDR1 and CDR2 are LGHNA and YNFKEQ. This chain's CDR3 is CASSLRTGSQTEAFF. The CDR3 DNA is TGTGCCAGCAGCCTTCGGACAGGCAGCCAGACCGAAGCTTTCTTT.